This is a list of T cell receptor beta chains from one sample in a study of PD-1 blockade in classical Hodgkin lymphoma. Sequenced by immunoSEQ multiplex PCR; TCRdb stores in-frame clones only, minus some. The data show roughly 94,000 clones, with about 93% seen just once and just under 2% held by the top ten. This specimen consisted of peripheral blood mononuclear cells (PBMCs), obtained before the fourth cycle of nivolumab. The origin of the receptors is a human donor with classical Hodgkin lymphoma. CDR3s include the opening cysteine and the closing phenylalanine or tryptophan. A D gene is named only where the DNA matches it firmly.

CDR3 protein: CAISPSSYEQYF
D gene: NA
V gene: TRBV10-3

CDR3 protein: CASRRGLNTEAFF
D gene: NA
V gene: TRBV19

CDR3 protein: CASGLAGGEQYF
D gene: TRBD2
V gene: TRBV27

CDR3 protein: CASSLNSQLGYTF
D gene: NA
V gene: TRBV5-4

CDR3 protein: CASSFQAVSGGELFF
D gene: NA
V gene: TRBV13

CDR3 protein: CASSRGLNYGYTF
D gene: NA
V gene: TRBV4-1

CDR3 protein: CSVVWVAKNIQYF
D gene: NA
V gene: TRBV29-1

CDR3 protein: CASSLEGPRVTEAFF
D gene: NA
V gene: TRBV5-5

CDR3 protein: CASSLLAGVTDTQYF
D gene: TRBD2
V gene: TRBV2

CDR3 protein: CASRKTGTNYGYTF
D gene: TRBD1
V gene: TRBV2

CDR3 protein: CASGYTGGPSEAFF
D gene: TRBD1
V gene: TRBV12-5

CDR3 protein: CASSPRRNTGELFF
D gene: NA
V gene: TRBV28

CDR3 protein: CASLAGLNTEAFF
D gene: NA
V gene: TRBV21-1

CDR3 protein: CAWSRTAIDTGELFF
D gene: NA
V gene: TRBV30

CDR3 protein: CASSRGLAGRSYNEQFF
D gene: TRBD2
V gene: TRBV5-1

CDR3 protein: CASSLYRGSNTGELFF
D gene: TRBD1
V gene: TRBV7-8

CDR3 protein: CASSPSPGGNYNEQFF
D gene: NA
V gene: TRBV9

CDR3 protein: CASSQEGGLSADSSKLFF
D gene: NA
V gene: TRBV4-2

CDR3 protein: CASLRVLAGRTDTQYF
D gene: NA
V gene: TRBV21-1

CDR3 protein: CASSLGGSDGETQYF
D gene: TRBD2
V gene: TRBV7-6

CDR3 protein: CASKAPDREGQETQYF
D gene: NA
V gene: TRBV21-1

CDR3 protein: CASSPGLTHRETQYF
D gene: NA
V gene: TRBV18

CDR3 protein: CASKTSGQETQYF
D gene: TRBD2
V gene: TRBV11-2

CDR3 protein: CASSQGRIGEKLFF
D gene: NA
V gene: TRBV4-1

CDR3 protein: CASSLVSYSGNTIYF
D gene: NA
V gene: TRBV5-1

CDR3 protein: CASTLRVTAYGYTF
D gene: NA
V gene: TRBV19